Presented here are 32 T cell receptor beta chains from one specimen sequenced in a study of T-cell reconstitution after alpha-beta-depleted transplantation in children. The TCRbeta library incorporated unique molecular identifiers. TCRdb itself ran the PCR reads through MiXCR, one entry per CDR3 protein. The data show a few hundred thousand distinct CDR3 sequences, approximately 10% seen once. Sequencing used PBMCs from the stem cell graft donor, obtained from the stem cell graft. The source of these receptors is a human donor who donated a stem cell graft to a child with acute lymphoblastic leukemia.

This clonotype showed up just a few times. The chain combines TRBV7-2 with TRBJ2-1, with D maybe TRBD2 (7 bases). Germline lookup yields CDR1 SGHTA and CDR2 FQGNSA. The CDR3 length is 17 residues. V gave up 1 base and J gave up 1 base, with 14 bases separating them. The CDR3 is CASSLVWGRGSYNEQFF. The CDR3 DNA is TGTGCCAGCAGCTTAGTTTGGGGGAGGGGGTCCTACAATGAGCAGTTCTTC. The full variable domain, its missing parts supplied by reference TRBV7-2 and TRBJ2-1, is GAGVSQSPSNKVTEKGKDVELRCDPISGHTALYWYRQSLGQGLEFLIYFQGNSAPDKSGLPSDRFSAERTGGSVSTLTIQRTQQEDSAVYLCASSLVWGRGSYNEQFFGPGTRLTVL.

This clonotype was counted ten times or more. DNA of the CDR3: TGTGCCAATTCGGACTCTTACGAGCAGTACTTC. It translates to CANSDSYEQYF. V and J are TRBV3-1 and TRBJ2-7, with TRBD2 as a possible D gene (5 bases). This CDR3 contains 11 residues. The V gene lost 10 bases and the J gene lost 4 bases, with 11 bases spanning the gap. Germline assignment: CDR1 LGHDT and CDR2 YNNKEL (reference sequence).

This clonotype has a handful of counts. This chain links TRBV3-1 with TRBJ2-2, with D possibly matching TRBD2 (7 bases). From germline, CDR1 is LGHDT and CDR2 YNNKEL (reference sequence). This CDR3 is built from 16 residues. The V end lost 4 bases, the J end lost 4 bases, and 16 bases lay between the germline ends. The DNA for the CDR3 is TGTGCCAGCAGCCCCCCCGGGGGAGGGGGCACCGGGGAGCTGTTTTTT. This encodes CASSPPGGGGTGELFF. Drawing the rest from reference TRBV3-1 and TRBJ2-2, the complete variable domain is DTAVSQTPKYLVTQMGNDKSIKCEQNLGHDTMYWYKQDSKKFLKIMFSYNNKELIINETVPNRFSPKSPDKAHLNLHINSLELGDSAVYFCASSPPGGGGTGELFFGEGSRLTVL.

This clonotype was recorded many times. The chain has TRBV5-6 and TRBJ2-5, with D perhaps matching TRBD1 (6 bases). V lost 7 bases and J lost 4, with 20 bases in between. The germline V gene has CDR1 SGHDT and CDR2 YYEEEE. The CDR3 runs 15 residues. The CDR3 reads CASHPKGGRRETQYF. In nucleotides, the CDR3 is TGTGCCAGCCACCCCAAAGGGGGACGGAGAGAGACCCAGTACTTC. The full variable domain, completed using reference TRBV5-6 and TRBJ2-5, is DAGVTQSPTHLIKTRGQQVTLRCSPKSGHDTVSWYQQALGQGPQFIFQYYEEEERQRGNFPDRFSGHQFPNYSSELNVNALLLGDSALYLCASHPKGGRRETQYFGPGTRLLVL.

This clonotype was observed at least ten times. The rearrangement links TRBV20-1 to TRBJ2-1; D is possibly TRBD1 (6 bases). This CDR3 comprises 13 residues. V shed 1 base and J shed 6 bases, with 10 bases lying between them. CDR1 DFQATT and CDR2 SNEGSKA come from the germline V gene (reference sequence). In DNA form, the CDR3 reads TGCAGTGCTAGAGTACAGGGCCCCAATGAGCAGTTCTTC. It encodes CSARVQGPNEQFF.

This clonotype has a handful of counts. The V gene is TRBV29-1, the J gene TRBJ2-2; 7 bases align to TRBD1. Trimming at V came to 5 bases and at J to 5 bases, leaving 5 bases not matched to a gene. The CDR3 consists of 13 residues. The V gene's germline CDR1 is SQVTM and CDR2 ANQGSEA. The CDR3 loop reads CSVNSQGTGELFF. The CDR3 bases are TGCAGCGTTAACTCACAGGGGACCGGGGAGCTGTTTTTT.

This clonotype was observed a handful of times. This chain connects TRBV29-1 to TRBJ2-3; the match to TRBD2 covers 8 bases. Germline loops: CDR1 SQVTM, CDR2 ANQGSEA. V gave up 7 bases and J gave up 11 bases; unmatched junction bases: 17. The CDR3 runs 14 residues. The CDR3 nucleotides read TGCAGCGCCCCCGGTCGAGCGGGAGTTGAGGGGCAGTATTTT. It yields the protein CSAPGRAGVEGQYF.

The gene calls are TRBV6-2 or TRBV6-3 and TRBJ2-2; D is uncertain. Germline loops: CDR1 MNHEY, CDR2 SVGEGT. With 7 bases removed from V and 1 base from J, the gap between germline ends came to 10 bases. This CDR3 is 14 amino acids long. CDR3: CASKSTRNTGELFF. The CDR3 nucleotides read TGTGCCAGCAAGTCTACGAGGAACACCGGGGAGCTGTTTTTT.

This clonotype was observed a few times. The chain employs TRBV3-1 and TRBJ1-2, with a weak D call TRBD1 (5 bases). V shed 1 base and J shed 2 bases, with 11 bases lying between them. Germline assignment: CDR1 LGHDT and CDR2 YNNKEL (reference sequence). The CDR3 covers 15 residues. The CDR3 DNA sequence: TGTGCCAGCAGCCAAGGGGACGCCCGGAACTATGGCTACACCTTC. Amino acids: CASSQGDARNYGYTF. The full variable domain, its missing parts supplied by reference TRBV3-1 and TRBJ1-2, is DTAVSQTPKYLVTQMGNDKSIKCEQNLGHDTMYWYKQDSKKFLKIMFSYNNKELIINETVPNRFSPKSPDKAHLNLHINSLELGDSAVYFCASSQGDARNYGYTFGSGTRLTVV.

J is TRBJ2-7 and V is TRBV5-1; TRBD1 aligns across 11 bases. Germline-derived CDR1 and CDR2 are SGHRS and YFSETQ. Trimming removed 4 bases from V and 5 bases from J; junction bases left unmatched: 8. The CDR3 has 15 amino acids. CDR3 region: CASSLPGQGAHEQYF. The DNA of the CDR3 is TGCGCCAGCAGCCTCCCAGGACAGGGGGCGCACGAGCAGTACTTC.

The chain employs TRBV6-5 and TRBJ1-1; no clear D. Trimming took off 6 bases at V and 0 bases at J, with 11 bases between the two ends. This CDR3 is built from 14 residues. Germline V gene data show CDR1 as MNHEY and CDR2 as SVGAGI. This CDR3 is CASRILIMNTEAFF. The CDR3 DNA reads TGTGCCAGCAGGATACTGATAATGAACACTGAAGCTTTCTTT.

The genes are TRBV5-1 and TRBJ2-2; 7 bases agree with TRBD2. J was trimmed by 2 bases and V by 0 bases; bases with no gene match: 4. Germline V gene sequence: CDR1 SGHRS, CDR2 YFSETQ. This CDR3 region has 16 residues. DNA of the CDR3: TGCGCCAGCAGCTTGGCGTCGGGAGGAAACACCGGGGAGCTGTTTTTT. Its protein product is CASSLASGGNTGELFF.

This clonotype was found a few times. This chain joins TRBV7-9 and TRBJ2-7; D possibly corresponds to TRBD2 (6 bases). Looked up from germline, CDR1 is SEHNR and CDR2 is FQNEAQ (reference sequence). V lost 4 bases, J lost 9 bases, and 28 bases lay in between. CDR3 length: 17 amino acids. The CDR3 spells CASSSSDRDFSGSGQYF. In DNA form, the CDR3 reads TGTGCCAGCAGCTCATCGGACCGGGACTTCTCGGGCAGCGGGCAGTACTTC.

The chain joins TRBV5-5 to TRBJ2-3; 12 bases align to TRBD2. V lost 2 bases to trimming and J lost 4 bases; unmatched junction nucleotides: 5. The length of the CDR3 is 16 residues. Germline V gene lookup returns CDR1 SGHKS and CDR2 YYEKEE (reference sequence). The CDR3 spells CASSLALAGGADTQYF. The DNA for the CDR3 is TGTGCCAGCAGCTTAGCACTAGCGGGAGGCGCAGATACGCAGTATTTT.

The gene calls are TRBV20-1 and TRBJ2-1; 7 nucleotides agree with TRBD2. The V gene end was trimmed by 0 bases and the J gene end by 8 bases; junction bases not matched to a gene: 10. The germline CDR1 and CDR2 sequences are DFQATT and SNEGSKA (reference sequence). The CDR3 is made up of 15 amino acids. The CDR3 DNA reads TGCAGTGCTAGAGATCTGTGGGAGGGCCAGGATGAGCAGTTCTTC. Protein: CSARDLWEGQDEQFF.

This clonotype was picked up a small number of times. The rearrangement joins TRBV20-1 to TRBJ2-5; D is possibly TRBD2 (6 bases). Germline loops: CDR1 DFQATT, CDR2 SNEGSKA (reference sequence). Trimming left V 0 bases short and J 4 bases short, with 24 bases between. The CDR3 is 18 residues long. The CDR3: CSARDSESSGGQGETQYF. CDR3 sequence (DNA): TGCAGTGCTAGAGATAGTGAGAGTAGCGGTGGGCAAGGAGAGACCCAGTACTTC.

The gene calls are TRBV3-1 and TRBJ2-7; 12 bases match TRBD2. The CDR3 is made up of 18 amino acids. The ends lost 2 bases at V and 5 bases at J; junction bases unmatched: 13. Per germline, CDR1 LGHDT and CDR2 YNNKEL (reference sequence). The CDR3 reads CASSQPSGTSGYGDEQYF. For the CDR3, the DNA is TGTGCCAGCAGCCAACCCTCCGGGACTAGCGGGTACGGGGACGAGCAGTACTTC.

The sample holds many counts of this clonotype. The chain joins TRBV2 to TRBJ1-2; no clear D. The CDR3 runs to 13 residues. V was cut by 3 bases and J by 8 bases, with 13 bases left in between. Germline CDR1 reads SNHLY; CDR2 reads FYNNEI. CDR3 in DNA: TGTGCCAGCAGTGAGGGAGCCGTAGGGGGCTACACCTTC. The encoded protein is CASSEGAVGGYTF.

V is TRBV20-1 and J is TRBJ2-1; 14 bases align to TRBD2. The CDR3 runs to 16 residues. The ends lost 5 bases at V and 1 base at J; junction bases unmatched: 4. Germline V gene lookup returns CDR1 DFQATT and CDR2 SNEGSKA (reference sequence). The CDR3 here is CSARRTSGGSYNEQFF. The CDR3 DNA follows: TGCAGTGCTCGTCGGACTAGCGGGGGGTCCTACAATGAGCAGTTCTTC.

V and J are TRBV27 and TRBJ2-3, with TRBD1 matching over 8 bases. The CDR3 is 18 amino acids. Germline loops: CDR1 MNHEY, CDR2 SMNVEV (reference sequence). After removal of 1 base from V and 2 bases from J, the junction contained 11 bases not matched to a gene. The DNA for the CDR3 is TGTGCCAGCAGTTTATATCCCCCGCAGGGGGCGATCACAGATACGCAGTATTTT. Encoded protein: CASSLYPPQGAITDTQYF.

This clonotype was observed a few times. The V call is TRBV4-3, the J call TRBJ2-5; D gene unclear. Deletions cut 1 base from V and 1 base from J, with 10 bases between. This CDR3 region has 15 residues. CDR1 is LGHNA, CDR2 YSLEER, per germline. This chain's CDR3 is CASSQGAVTQETQYF. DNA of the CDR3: TGCGCCAGCAGCCAAGGGGCTGTCACCCAAGAGACCCAGTACTTC.

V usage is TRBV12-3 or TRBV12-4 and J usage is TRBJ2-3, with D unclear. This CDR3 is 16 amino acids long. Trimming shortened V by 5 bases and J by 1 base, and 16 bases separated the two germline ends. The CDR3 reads CASSPLTAQGTDTQYF. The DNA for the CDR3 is TGTGCCAGCAGTCCCCTCACAGCTCAGGGCACAGATACGCAGTATTTT.

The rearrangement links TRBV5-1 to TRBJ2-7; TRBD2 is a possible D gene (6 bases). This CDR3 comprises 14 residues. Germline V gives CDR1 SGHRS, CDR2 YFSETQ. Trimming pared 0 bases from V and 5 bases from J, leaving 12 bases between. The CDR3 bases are TGCGCCAGCAGCTTGGGAGGAGGGGTCGACGAGCAGTACTTC. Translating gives CASSLGGGVDEQYF.

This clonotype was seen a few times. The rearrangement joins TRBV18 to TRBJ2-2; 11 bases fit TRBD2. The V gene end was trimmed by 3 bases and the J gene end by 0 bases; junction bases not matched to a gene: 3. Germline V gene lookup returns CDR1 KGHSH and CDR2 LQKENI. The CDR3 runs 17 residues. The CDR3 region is CASSPSLAGANTGELFF. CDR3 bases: TGTGCCAGCTCACCTTCACTAGCGGGAGCGAACACCGGGGAGCTGTTTTTT.

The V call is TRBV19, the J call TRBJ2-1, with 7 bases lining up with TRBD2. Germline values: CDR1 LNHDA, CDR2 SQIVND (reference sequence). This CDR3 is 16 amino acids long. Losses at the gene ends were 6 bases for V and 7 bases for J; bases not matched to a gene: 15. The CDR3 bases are TGTGCCAGTAGGACGAGCACGGGGGAGGGCCTGAATGAGCAGTTCTTC. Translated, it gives CASRTSTGEGLNEQFF.

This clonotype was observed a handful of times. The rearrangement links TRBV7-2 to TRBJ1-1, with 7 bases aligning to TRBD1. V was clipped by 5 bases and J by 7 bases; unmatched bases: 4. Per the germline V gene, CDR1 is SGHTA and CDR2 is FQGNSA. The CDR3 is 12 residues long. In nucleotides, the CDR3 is TGTGCCAGCAGCCCAGGGGGGGATGAAGCTTTCTTT. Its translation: CASSPGGDEAFF.

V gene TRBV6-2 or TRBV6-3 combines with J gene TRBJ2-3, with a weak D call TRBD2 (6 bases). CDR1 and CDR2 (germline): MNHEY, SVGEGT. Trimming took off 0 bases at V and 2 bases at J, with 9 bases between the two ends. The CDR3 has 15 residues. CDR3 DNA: TGTGCCAGCAGTTACTCGGGACTGTACACAGATACGCAGTATTTT. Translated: CASSYSGLYTDTQYF.

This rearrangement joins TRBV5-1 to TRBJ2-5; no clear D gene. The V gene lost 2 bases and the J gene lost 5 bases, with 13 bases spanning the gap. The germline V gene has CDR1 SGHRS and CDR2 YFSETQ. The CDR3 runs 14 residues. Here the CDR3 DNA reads TGCGCCAGCAGCTTTATCGAGAGAAAGGAGACCCAGTACTTC. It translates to CASSFIERKETQYF.

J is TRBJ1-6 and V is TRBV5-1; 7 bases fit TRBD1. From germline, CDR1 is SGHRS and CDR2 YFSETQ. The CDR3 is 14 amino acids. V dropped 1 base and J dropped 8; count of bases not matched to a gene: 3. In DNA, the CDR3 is TGCGCCAGCAGCTTGCTTCAGGGGGATTCACCCCTCCACTTT. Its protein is CASSLLQGDSPLHF.

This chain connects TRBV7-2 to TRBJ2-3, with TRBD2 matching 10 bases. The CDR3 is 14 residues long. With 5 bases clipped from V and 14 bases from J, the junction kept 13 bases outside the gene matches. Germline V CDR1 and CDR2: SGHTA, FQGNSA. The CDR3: CASSAGTSARVAYF. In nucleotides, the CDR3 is TGTGCCAGCAGCGCCGGGACTAGCGCTCGCGTGGCGTATTTT. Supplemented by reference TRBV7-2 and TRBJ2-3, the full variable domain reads GAGVSQSPSNKVTEKGKDVELRCDPISGHTALYWYRQSLGQGLEFLIYFQGNSAPDKSGLPSDRFSAERTGGSVSTLTIQRTQQEDSAVYLCASSAGTSARVAYFGPGTRLTVL.

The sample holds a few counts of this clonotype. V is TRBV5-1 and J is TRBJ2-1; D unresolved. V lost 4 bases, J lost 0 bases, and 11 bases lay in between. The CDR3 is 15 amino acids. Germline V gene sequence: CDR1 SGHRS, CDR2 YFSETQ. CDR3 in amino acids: CASSQQPSSYNEQFF. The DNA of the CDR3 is TGCGCCAGCAGCCAGCAGCCGAGCTCCTACAATGAGCAGTTCTTC.

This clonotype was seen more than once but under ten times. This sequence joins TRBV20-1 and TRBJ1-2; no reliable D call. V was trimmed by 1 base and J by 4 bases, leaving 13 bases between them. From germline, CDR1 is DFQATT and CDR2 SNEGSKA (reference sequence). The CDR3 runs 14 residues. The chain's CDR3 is CSARGPGEGYGYTF. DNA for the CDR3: TGCAGTGCTAGAGGTCCCGGGGAGGGCTATGGCTACACCTTC.